This T cell receptor (beta chain) appears in the sequencing data of a study of T cell responses to AZD1222 COVID-19 vaccine. Repertoires were generated with immunoSEQ multiplex PCR, while TCRdb's copy carries only in-frame clones and drops some. Here the sample spans approximately 100,000 clones, around 87% being singletons. In its sample, this clone was seen once. This receptor was taken from an adult in good health. The sequencing here drew on peripheral blood, taken on day 0 of AZD1222 vaccination.

The CDR3 spells CASYPRTKTYEQYF. The DNA for the CDR3 is TGTGCCAGCTATCCCAGGACCAAAACCTACGAGCAGTACTTC. The chain carries TRBV28 and TRBJ2-7; D not resolved. This CDR3 spans 14 amino acids. Germline-derived CDR1 and CDR2 are MDHEN and SYDVKM. Trimming pared 8 bases from V and 2 bases from J, leaving 16 bases between. The full variable domain, rest sourced from reference TRBV28 and TRBJ2-7, is DVKVTQSSRYLVKRTGEKVFLECVQDMDHENMFWYRQDPGLGLRLIYFSYDVKMKEKGDIPEGYSVSREKKERFSLILESASTNQTSMYLCASYPRTKTYEQYFGPGTRLTVT.